This entry lists 12 T cell receptor beta chains sequenced from one sample in a study of T cell responses to AZD1222 COVID-19 vaccine. Generated by immunoSEQ multiplex PCR, the TCRdb table keeps only in-frame clones and is missing some. Among under 40,000 clones listed, less than 90% were seen once. Here the sequenced sample was peripheral blood, taken on day 0 of AZD1222 vaccination. The receptors shown here come from an adult in good health.

The V call is TRBV3-1 (or the pseudogene TRBV3-2), the J call TRBJ2-3; TRBD2 matches at 9 bases. V dropped 6 bases and J dropped 0; count of bases not matched to a gene: 7. This CDR3 is built from 16 residues. The germline CDR1 and CDR2 sequences are LGHDT and YNNKEL (reference sequence). DNA of the CDR3: TGTGCCAGCAGAGATAGCGGGGGCCCTAGCACAGATACGCAGTATTTT. Amino acids: CASRDSGGPSTDTQYF.

The chain couples TRBV7-2 to TRBJ1-1; 8 nucleotides line up with TRBD1. CDR1 SGHTA and CDR2 FQGNSA come from the germline V gene. The CDR3 contains 14 residues. Losses at the gene ends were 3 bases for V and 6 bases for J; bases not matched to a gene: 6. The chain's CDR3 is CASSFEQGGPEAFF. CDR3 coding DNA: TGTGCCAGCAGCTTTGAACAGGGGGGACCTGAAGCTTTCTTT.

The genes are TRBV10-3 and TRBJ2-3; no reliable D call. The CDR3 spans 13 residues. Germline lookup yields CDR1 ENHRY and CDR2 SYGVKD. The V and J ends lost 0 bases and 4 bases respectively, with 5 bases between them. CDR3 DNA sequence: TGTGCCATCAGTGAGTCGTCAGCAGATACGCAGTATTTT. Amino acids: CAISESSADTQYF.

This clone was counted between two and nine times. V is TRBV7-9 and J is TRBJ2-2; 9 nucleotides match TRBD1. Trimming at V came to 5 bases and at J to 5 bases, leaving 6 bases not matched to a gene. The CDR3 is made up of 15 amino acids. Germline CDR1 SEHNR, CDR2 FQNEAQ (reference sequence). Written as DNA, the CDR3 is TGTGCCAGCAGCCCAGGGGACAGGGAGACCGGGGAGCTGTTTTTT. Its translation: CASSPGDRETGELFF.

The chain uses TRBV7-6 and TRBJ2-3, with 10 bases identical to TRBD2. The CDR3 runs 15 residues. With V trimmed by 5 bases and J by 9 bases, 11 bases remained unmatched. The germline gives CDR1 SGHVS, CDR2 FNYEAQ. For the CDR3, the DNA is TGTGCCAGCAGCCCCCGGGCTAGCGGGAGCGTGACGCAGTATTTT. This sequence encodes CASSPRASGSVTQYF.

V usage is TRBV7-3 and J usage is TRBJ2-3; no firm D call. Trimming shortened V by 5 bases and J by 3 bases, and 9 bases separated the two germline ends. Looked up from germline, CDR1 is SGHTA and CDR2 is FQGTGA. CDR3 length: 13 amino acids. The CDR3 coding sequence is TGTGCCAGCAGCCTTCTACGGACAGATACGCAGTATTTT. Encoded protein: CASSLLRTDTQYF.

This rearrangement joins TRBV7-9 to TRBJ1-2, with TRBD1 matching 7 bases. Trimming removed 1 base from V and 4 bases from J; junction bases left unmatched: 6. The CDR3 contains 15 residues. Germline CDR1 and CDR2: SEHNR and FQNEAQ (reference sequence). The CDR3 DNA reads TGTGCCAGCAGCTTAGTAGGCAGGGGGACCTATGGCTACACCTTC. Translating gives CASSLVGRGTYGYTF.

This rearrangement joins TRBV28 to TRBJ2-7; TRBD1 agrees at 9 bases. There are 15 residues in the CDR3. The germline CDR1 and CDR2 sequences are MDHEN and SYDVKM. J was trimmed by 4 bases and V by 5 bases; bases with no gene match: 9. The CDR3 sequence is CASSGSGTGYYEQYF. The DNA for the CDR3 is TGTGCCAGCAGTGGGTCCGGGACAGGGTATTACGAGCAGTACTTC.

The genes are TRBV19 and TRBJ1-1; D is undetermined. This CDR3 region has 14 residues. Trimming shortened V by 0 bases and J by 9 bases, and 14 bases separated the two germline ends. CDR1 and CDR2 from the germline V gene are LNHDA and SQIVND (reference sequence). CDR3 protein: CASSIDGRELKAFF. The DNA for the CDR3 is TGTGCCAGTAGTATAGATGGAAGGGAATTGAAAGCTTTCTTT. Variable domain in full (rest from reference TRBV19 and TRBJ1-1): DGGITQSPKYLFRKEGQNVTLSCEQNLNHDAMYWYRQDPGQGLRLIYYSQIVNDFQKGDIAEGYSVSREKKESFPLTVTSAQKNPTAFYLCASSIDGRELKAFFGQGTRLTVV.

This clone was recorded only once. The V gene is TRBV4-1, the J gene TRBJ1-5; unclear D gene. The V end was cut by 0 bases, the J end by 0 bases, with 6 bases between. Germline CDR1 and CDR2: MGHRA and YSYEKL. This CDR3 spans 15 amino acids. The DNA of the CDR3 is TGCGCCAGCAGCCAAGATCCCCCTAGCAATCAGCCCCAGCATTTT. It yields the protein CASSQDPPSNQPQHF.

The gene calls are TRBV6-5 and TRBJ2-1; 7 bases align to TRBD1. The CDR3 is 14 residues long. Trimming removed 6 bases from V and 7 bases from J; junction bases left unmatched: 9. Per the germline V gene, CDR1 is MNHEY and CDR2 is SVGAGI. CDR3 coding DNA: TGTGCCAGCAGGAGCCGGACAGGCCAAAATGAGCAGTTCTTC. This codes for CASRSRTGQNEQFF.

V gene TRBV3-1 (or the pseudogene TRBV3-2) combines with J gene TRBJ2-1; D might be TRBD2 (5 bases). Germline V lookup: CDR1 LGHDT, CDR2 YNNKEL (reference sequence). CDR3 length: 15 residues. V dropped 4 bases and J dropped 5 bases, with 15 bases sitting between them. CDR3 in DNA: TGTGCCAGCAGCCGGGGAGCGGCCGAGAACAATGAGCAGTTCTTC. Its translation is CASSRGAAENNEQFF.